This T cell receptor (beta chain) comes out of a study of cytomegalovirus exposure and HLA in healthy donors. Remarks on this clone: Its cognate antigen is unknown.

Both 60 Vbeta primers and 13 Jbeta primers went into the PCR. Data came from immunoSEQ multiplex PCR; TCRdb stores just in-frame clones and leaves some out. The top ten clones hold about 9.3% of a sample with 180,000 or so clones, 80% to 90% of them seen once. The study, taken as a whole, reports: Earlier analysis looked at TCR beta V segments, and most were productive about 87% or about 30% of the time. High sensitivity and specificity were reportedly achieved when the classifier diagnosed cytomegalovirus status. Most TCRs appeared rarely, but some public TCRs recurred in many donors. Association of a missense DCLRE1C variant with TCR beta V- and J-gene trimming was reported in a later analysis.

This receptor was obtained from a young man in good health and CMV-seropositive. The sequenced sample was PBMCs.

The CDR3 here is CTSSHLAGETDTQYF. CDR3 nucleotide sequence: TGCACCAGCAGCCACTTAGCGGGGGAAACAGATACGCAGTATTTT. The genes are TRBV1 and TRBJ2-3; TRBD2, the table's D call, was not compared with the DNA. TRBV1 is an annotated pseudogene. The CDR3 totals 15 residues.